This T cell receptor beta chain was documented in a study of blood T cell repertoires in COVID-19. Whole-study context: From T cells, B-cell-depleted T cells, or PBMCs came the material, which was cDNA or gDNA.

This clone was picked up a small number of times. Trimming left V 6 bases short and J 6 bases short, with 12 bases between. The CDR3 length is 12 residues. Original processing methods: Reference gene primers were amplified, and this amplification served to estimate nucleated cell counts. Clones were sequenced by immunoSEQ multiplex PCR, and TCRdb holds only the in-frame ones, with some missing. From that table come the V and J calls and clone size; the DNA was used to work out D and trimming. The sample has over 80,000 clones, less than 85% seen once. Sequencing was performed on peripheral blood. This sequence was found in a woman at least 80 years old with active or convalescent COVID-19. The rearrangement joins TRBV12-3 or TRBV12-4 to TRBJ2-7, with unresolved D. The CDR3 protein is CASSILRGEQYF. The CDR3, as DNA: TGTGCCAGCAGCATCCTTCGAGGCGAGCAGTACTTC.